What follows are 29 T cell receptor beta chains derived from one specimen sequenced in a study of shared clonotypes between healthy human individuals. Profiled with immunoSEQ multiplex PCR; TCRdb holds only in-frame clones, not every one. The sample yields 110,000 or so clones, 55% to 70% seen once. The sample consisted of memory CD8+ T cells sorted from blood. This sample's subset: CD45RO+ cells pooled with CCR7-negative TemRA cells. These receptors originate from a woman aged 25 to 39 in good health.

The chain uses TRBV6-4 and TRBJ2-4, with D perhaps TRBD1 (5 bases). The CDR3 spans 13 residues. V dropped 3 bases and J dropped 8 bases, with 11 bases sitting between them. CDR1 and CDR2 (germline): MRHNA, SNTAGT. The CDR3 sequence: CASSESGSDIQYF. CDR3 bases: TGTGCCAGCAGTGAATCAGGGTCGGACATTCAGTACTTC.

Ten or more counts support this clone. The chain carries TRBV6-4 and TRBJ2-2, with D perhaps matching TRBD1 or TRBD2 (5 bases each). The V end was cut by 3 bases, the J end by 2 bases, with 13 bases between. Per germline, CDR1 MRHNA and CDR2 SNTAGT. The CDR3 contains 16 residues. The CDR3 protein is CASSDGDGQNTGELFF. In DNA, the CDR3 is TGTGCCAGCAGTGATGGGGACGGCCAAAACACCGGGGAGCTGTTTTTT.

CDR3 sequence reads: CASSQPGPTIYEQYF. As DNA, the CDR3 is TGTGCCAGCAGCCAACCGGGACCGACAATATACGAGCAGTACTTC. The chain is built from TRBV14 and TRBJ2-7; D may match TRBD1 or TRBD2 (5 bases each). Trimming took 2 bases from V and 4 from J, leaving 15 bases between them. Per germline, CDR1 SGHDN and CDR2 FVKESK. CDR3 length: 15 residues.

The V and J genes are TRBV5-1 and TRBJ2-3, with a weak D call TRBD1 (6 bases). This CDR3 has 15 amino acids. The V end was cut by 3 bases, the J end by 2 bases, with 13 bases between. Looked up from germline, CDR1 is SGHRS and CDR2 is YFSETQ. CDR3 sequence reads: CASSSGTLHTDTQYF. The CDR3 DNA is TGCGCCAGCAGCTCCGGGACACTCCACACAGATACGCAGTATTTT. Full variable domain (remainder filled in from reference TRBV5-1 and TRBJ2-3): KAGVTQTPRYLIKTRGQQVTLSCSPISGHRSVSWYQQTPGQGLQFLFEYFSETQRNKGNFPGRFSGRQFSNSRSEMNVSTLELGDSALYLCASSSGTLHTDTQYFGPGTRLTVL.

This chain connects TRBV28 to TRBJ2-1; 8 bases align to TRBD2. The V gene's germline CDR1 is MDHEN and CDR2 SYDVKM. The CDR3 sequence is 16 residues long. Trimming cost V 5 bases and J 9 bases; bases outside gene matches: 15. The CDR3 nucleotides are TGTGCCAGCAGTCCGGGACTAGATAGGCACAGTAGTGAGCAGTTCTTC. Its translation is CASSPGLDRHSSEQFF.

There are many counts of this clone. The CDR3 DNA follows: TGTGCCAGCAGTGAAGAGCCGACGGCTCAGCCCCAGCATTTT. It yields the protein CASSEEPTAQPQHF. The gene calls are TRBV6-4 and TRBJ1-5; D not certain. The CDR3 consists of 14 residues. Germline assignment: CDR1 MRHNA and CDR2 SNTAGT. Trimming cost V 3 bases and J 6 bases, with 12 bases left between them.

The chain carries TRBV10-3 and TRBJ1-1; a weak D match, TRBD1 (5 bases). V lost 10 bases, J lost 2 bases, and 14 bases lay in between. Germline values: CDR1 ENHRY, CDR2 SYGVKD. The CDR3 has 13 amino acids. CDR3 DNA sequence: TGTGCCAGCGCAGGGACCTATAACACTGAAGCTTTCTTT. Its translation is CASAGTYNTEAFF.

This clone has at least ten counts. The chain uses TRBV10-3 and TRBJ1-3; a weak D match, TRBD1 (5 bases). There are 15 residues in the CDR3. Germline V lookup: CDR1 ENHRY, CDR2 SYGVKD. Trimming took off 10 bases at V and 0 bases at J, with 16 bases between the two ends. CDR3 in DNA: TGTGCCACCCGGGGGACGGAGGACTCTGGAAACACCATATATTTT. It encodes CATRGTEDSGNTIYF.

The rearrangement links TRBV7-6 to TRBJ1-1, with D perhaps matching TRBD1 (6 bases). CDR1 is SGHVS, CDR2 FNYEAQ, per germline. V lost 5 bases and J lost 9, with 13 bases in between. This CDR3 has 12 residues. The CDR3 region has the DNA TGTGCCAGCAGCGGAGGGACAAAGAAAGCTTTCTTT. Translated: CASSGGTKKAFF.

V and J are TRBV11-2 and TRBJ1-2, with D maybe TRBD1 (5 bases). V lost 1 base and J lost 4, with 13 bases in between. Looked up from germline, CDR1 is SGHAT and CDR2 is FQNNGV. The CDR3 has 15 amino acids. The DNA of the CDR3 is TGTGCCAGCAGCTTAGGGGGGGTAACAGGCTATGGCTACACCTTC. Translation: CASSLGGVTGYGYTF.

The J gene is TRBJ2-3, the V gene TRBV4-1, with a tentative D call TRBD1 (6 bases). V lost 4 bases and J 2 bases, leaving 13 bases between the germline ends. Germline CDR1 and CDR2: MGHRA and YSYEKL. This CDR3 spans 15 amino acids. CDR3: CASSPGAKPTDTQYF. The CDR3 coding sequence is TGCGCCAGCAGCCCAGGGGCCAAACCCACAGATACGCAGTATTTT.

This chain connects TRBV7-2 to TRBJ2-7, with TRBD2 identical over 9 bases. Losses at the gene ends were 1 base for V and 3 bases for J; bases not matched to a gene: 4. This CDR3 has 15 amino acids. The germline V gene encodes CDR1 SGHTA and CDR2 FQGNSA. The CDR3 is CASSLGLAADYEQYF. The DNA for the CDR3 is TGTGCCAGCAGCTTAGGACTAGCGGCGGACTACGAGCAGTACTTC.

The rearrangement links TRBV28 to TRBJ1-5; 9 bases are shared with TRBD1. Germline V gives CDR1 MDHEN, CDR2 SYDVKM. The CDR3 totals 15 residues. V lost 6 bases, J lost 4 bases, and 7 bases stayed unmatched. CDR3 DNA sequence: TGTGCCAGCAGAAGGGGACAGGGCTTTAATCAGCCCCAGCATTTT. Residues: CASRRGQGFNQPQHF. Variable domain in full (rest from reference TRBV28 and TRBJ1-5): DVKVTQSSRYLVKRTGEKVFLECVQDMDHENMFWYRQDPGLGLRLIYFSYDVKMKEKGDIPEGYSVSREKKERFSLILESASTNQTSMYLCASRRGQGFNQPQHFGDGTRLSIL.

The V gene is TRBV4-1, the J gene TRBJ1-3; D gene uncertain. Trimming shortened V by 0 bases and J by 0 bases, and 18 bases separated the two germline ends. CDR1 is MGHRA, CDR2 YSYEKL, per germline. The CDR3 length is 19 residues. The CDR3 sequence: CASSQDRASGESSGNTIYF. The CDR3, as DNA: TGCGCCAGCAGCCAAGATAGGGCTAGTGGGGAGAGCTCTGGAAACACCATATATTTT.

The chain couples TRBV27 to TRBJ1-5, with D unresolved. V was shortened by 5 bases and J by 1 base, with 9 bases between the two germline ends. This CDR3 has 14 amino acids. Germline loops: CDR1 MNHEY, CDR2 SMNVEV (reference sequence). CDR3 protein: CASSPRGSNQPQHF. CDR3 bases: TGTGCCAGCAGTCCCCGTGGAAGCAATCAGCCCCAGCATTTT.

This clone was counted a few times. V usage is TRBV30 and J usage is TRBJ2-2; D is perhaps TRBD2 (5 bases). This CDR3 spans 15 amino acids. V was trimmed by 2 bases and J by 0 bases, leaving 10 bases between them. CDR1 is GTSNPN, CDR2 SVGIG, per germline (reference sequence). CDR3 region: CAWSHLGANTGELFF. The CDR3 bases are TGTGCCTGGAGTCACCTCGGGGCGAACACCGGGGAGCTGTTTTTT.

On this clone: This CDR3 is also generated by other DNA sequences in the sample. V is TRBV19 and J is TRBJ1-1, with D possibly matching TRBD1 (5 bases). Per germline, CDR1 LNHDA and CDR2 SQIVND (reference sequence). The V gene lost 6 bases and the J gene lost 0 bases, with 5 bases spanning the gap. CDR3 length: 12 amino acids. CDR3 region: CASRGLNTEAFF. In DNA, the CDR3 is TGTGCCAGTAGGGGACTGAACACTGAAGCTTTCTTT.

The CDR3 is CASSDNRDRVGEQYF. CDR3 DNA sequence: TGTGCCAGCAGCGACAACAGGGATCGGGTGGGGGAGCAGTACTTC. The gene calls are TRBV11-2 and TRBJ2-7; possibly TRBD1 for D (6 bases). V was trimmed by 5 bases and J by 7 bases, leaving 21 bases between them. Germline CDR1 is SGHAT and CDR2 is FQNNGV. The CDR3 is made up of 15 amino acids.

The V and J genes are TRBV9 and TRBJ1-2; TRBD1 might be the D (5 bases). The V end was cut by 0 bases, the J end by 2 bases, with 8 bases between. From germline, CDR1 is SGDLS and CDR2 YYNGEE. There are 14 residues in the CDR3. CDR3 in DNA: TGTGCCAGCAGCGTAGCAGGGAACAACTATGGCTACACCTTC. Amino acids: CASSVAGNNYGYTF.

This clone appeared a few times. The same CDR3 is also encoded by other DNA sequences in this sample. The chain links TRBV11-2 to TRBJ2-7; 7 bases align to TRBD2. The CDR3 consists of 15 residues. Germline lookup yields CDR1 SGHAT and CDR2 FQNNGV. The V segment lost 5 bases and the J segment 3 bases; nucleotides outside the gene matches: 10. The CDR3 DNA is TGTGCCAGCAGCCCCTGGGAGGGTTGGGGCTACGAGCAGTACTTC. This codes for CASSPWEGWGYEQYF. Full variable domain (outside the CDR3, taken from reference TRBV11-2 and TRBJ2-7): EAGVAQSPRYKIIEKRQSVAFWCNPISGHATLYWYQQILGQGPKLLIQFQNNGVVDDSQLPKDRFSAERLKGVDSTLKIQPAKLEDSAVYLCASSPWEGWGYEQYFGPGTRLTVT.

The chain links TRBV5-1 to TRBJ1-2, with D unclear. V shed 0 bases and J shed 6 bases, with 9 bases lying between them. The CDR3 runs 13 residues. The germline CDR1 and CDR2 sequences are SGHRS and YFSETQ. CDR3 sequence: CASSLAGWDGYTF. The CDR3 region has the DNA TGCGCCAGCAGCTTGGCGGGGTGGGATGGCTACACCTTC.

V is TRBV19 and J is TRBJ2-3; D is possibly TRBD1 (6 bases). Deletions cut 3 bases from V and 0 bases from J, with 10 bases between. The CDR3 extends over 15 amino acids. Per germline, CDR1 LNHDA and CDR2 SQIVND (reference sequence). CDR3 coding DNA: TGTGCCAGTAGTATTACAGGGACAAGCACAGATACGCAGTATTTT. Translation: CASSITGTSTDTQYF.

This clone was seen a single time. V gene TRBV15 combines with J gene TRBJ2-1; D tentatively reads TRBD1 or TRBD2 (6 bases each). Germline-derived CDR1 and CDR2 are LNHNV and YYDKDF (reference sequence). The ends were cut back, 0 bases at V and 0 bases at J, with 9 bases in the middle. The CDR3 covers 16 residues. In nucleotides, the CDR3 is TGTGCCACCAGCAGAGAGGGGGGCGGCTCCTACAATGAGCAGTTCTTC. It encodes CATSREGGGSYNEQFF.

The rearrangement joins TRBV11-2 to TRBJ2-3, with D possibly being TRBD2 (6 bases). This CDR3 comprises 18 residues. The germline V gene has CDR1 SGHAT and CDR2 FQNNGV. Trimming left V 1 base short and J 0 bases short, with 17 bases between. This CDR3 is CASSLGDLSGSSTDTQYF. DNA for the CDR3: TGTGCCAGCAGCTTAGGAGACTTAAGCGGGTCTAGCACAGATACGCAGTATTTT.

The rearrangement joins TRBV29-1 to TRBJ1-4; TRBD1 is a possible D gene (5 bases). Per germline, CDR1 SQVTM and CDR2 ANQGSEA. The V gene lost 5 bases and the J gene lost 2 bases, with 9 bases spanning the gap. The length of the CDR3 is 13 residues. The CDR3 loop reads CSVKQDTNEKLFF. The DNA of the CDR3 is TGCAGCGTTAAACAGGATACTAATGAAAAACTGTTTTTT.

Only a few counts were recorded for this clone. This CDR3 reads CASKREGASYEQYF. For the CDR3, the DNA is TGTGCCAGCAAGCGGGAGGGCGCCTCCTACGAGCAGTACTTC. The chain carries TRBV6-5 and TRBJ2-7; 10 bases align to TRBD2. Germline loops: CDR1 MNHEY, CDR2 SVGAGI. The CDR3 is made up of 14 amino acids. V trimming: 7 bases; J trimming: 0 bases; junction bases outside the gene matches: 3.

The chain uses TRBV2 and TRBJ1-3; no clear D gene. The CDR3 has 14 amino acids. Per germline, CDR1 SNHLY and CDR2 FYNNEI. CDR3 nucleotides: TGTGCTTGTCCTTCACTGGACTCTGGAAACACCATATATTTT. It is translated as CACPSLDSGNTIYF.

This clone appeared a few times. The chain employs TRBV21-1 and TRBJ1-1. TRBV21-1 is recorded as a pseudogene. This CDR3 comprises 15 residues. CDR3 in DNA: TGTGCCAGCAGCCTTGGGGGACGGCTGAACACTGAAGCTTTCTTT. Encoded protein: CASSLGGRLNTEAFF.

The rearrangement uses TRBV29-1 and TRBJ2-5; perhaps TRBD1 as D (6 bases). TRBJ2-7 matches the DNA end more closely, so the J call is doubtful. CDR3 length equals 13 residues. Germline values: CDR1 SQVTM, CDR2 ANQGSEA. This CDR3 reads CSVAGRGPYEQYF. The CDR3 DNA is TGCAGCGTTGCTGGCAGGGGCCCTTACGAGCAGTACTTC.